A single sample is the source of the 19 T cell receptor beta chains below, sequenced in a study of CD8+CD57+ T cells in acquired aplastic anemia. Profiling that covered TCR beta VDJ and CDR3 relied on genomic DNA as its template. TCRdb passed the reads through MiXCR, listing each CDR3 protein once. The table lists around 200,000 distinct CDR3 sequences, about 60% of them singletons. Patients sequenced had flow cytometry evidence of CD8+CD57+ cell expansion. Material: sorted CD4+, CD8+, or CD8+CD57+ T cells (not recorded which) from PBMCs. The receptors stem from a human donor with aplastic anemia.

This clonotype was seen many times. This sequence joins TRBV6-1 and TRBJ1-1; D is possibly TRBD1 (6 bases). Trimming left V 7 bases short and J 0 bases short, with 15 bases between. The germline CDR1 and CDR2 sequences are MNHNS and SASEGT. The CDR3 consists of 15 residues. CDR3 nucleotides: TGTGCCAGCAAGACTCACACAGGGATGAACACTGAAGCTTTCTTT. Its protein product is CASKTHTGMNTEAFF.

The chain uses TRBV29-1 and TRBJ2-3, with D tentatively TRBD2 (6 bases). The CDR3 has 16 residues. Per germline, CDR1 SQVTM and CDR2 ANQGSEA. V dropped 7 bases and J dropped 5 bases, with 25 bases sitting between them. In DNA form, the CDR3 reads TGCAGCGCCGTATCGACCCGGCCGCGGGGAGGAGATACGCAGTATTTT. This encodes CSAVSTRPRGGDTQYF.

This chain joins TRBV3-1 and TRBJ2-3; D gene unclear. V lost 0 bases and J lost 3, with 10 bases in between. Germline V gives CDR1 LGHDT, CDR2 YNNKEL (reference sequence). The CDR3 is 15 residues long. The CDR3, as DNA: TGTGCCAGCAGCCAAGATCGCGAGCGTACAGATACGCAGTATTTT. It translates to CASSQDRERTDTQYF.

The rearrangement joins TRBV10-2 to TRBJ1-4; maybe TRBD1 (6 bases). The CDR3 is 15 residues long. Trimming removed 5 bases from V and 7 bases from J, with 17 bases in between. Germline CDR1 WSHSY, CDR2 SAAADI. The CDR3 spells CASSRRDTEGEKLFF. CDR3 bases: TGCGCCAGCAGTAGACGGGACACCGAGGGTGAAAAACTGTTTTTT.

This clonotype appeared a few times. V usage is TRBV11-2 and J usage is TRBJ2-7; TRBD2 agrees at 8 bases. The CDR3 spans 14 residues. CDR1 and CDR2 from the germline V gene are SGHAT and FQNNGV. V trimming: 5 bases; J trimming: 10 bases; junction bases outside the gene matches: 13. CDR3 residues: CASSLPYSGTSQYF. As DNA, the CDR3 is TGTGCCAGCAGCCTCCCTTACTCCGGGACTAGTCAGTACTTC. Based on the CDR3 plus reference TRBV11-2 and TRBJ2-7, the full variable domain is EAGVAQSPRYKIIEKRQSVAFWCNPISGHATLYWYQQILGQGPKLLIQFQNNGVVDDSQLPKDRFSAERLKGVDSTLKIQPAKLEDSAVYLCASSLPYSGTSQYFGPGTRLTVT.

This chain joins TRBV7-9 and TRBJ2-5, with D maybe TRBD2 (5 bases). The CDR3 runs 15 residues. V was pared by 2 bases and J by 4 bases, with 14 bases between. Germline lookup yields CDR1 SEHNR and CDR2 FQNEAQ (reference sequence). The CDR3, as DNA: TGTGCCAGCAGCTTACTACCCGGGGATCGAGAGACCCAGTACTTC. Translation: CASSLLPGDRETQYF.

This clonotype appeared many times. The chain links TRBV29-1 to TRBJ2-7, with D possibly TRBD2 on 6 matching bases. CDR3 length: 13 residues. Trimming removed 3 bases from V and 0 bases from J, with 9 bases in between. Germline V CDR1 and CDR2: SQVTM, ANQGSEA. CDR3 sequence reads: CSVEGGNSYEQYF. As DNA, the CDR3 is TGCAGCGTTGAGGGGGGAAACTCCTACGAGCAGTACTTC.

This chain uses TRBV20-1 with TRBJ2-5; 10 positions agree with TRBD1. The CDR3 sequence is 17 residues long. Per germline, CDR1 DFQATT and CDR2 SNEGSKA (reference sequence). After removal of 4 bases from V and 5 bases from J, the junction contained 16 bases not matched to a gene. CDR3 sequence reads: CSAISQTGQGFGETQYF. Here the CDR3 DNA reads TGCAGTGCTATAAGTCAGACGGGACAGGGGTTTGGGGAGACCCAGTACTTC.

This sequence joins TRBV7-3 and TRBJ1-2; possible D gene TRBD1, 5 bases. The CDR3 length is 14 residues. V was pared by 8 bases and J by 4 bases, with 17 bases between. Per the germline V gene, CDR1 is SGHTA and CDR2 is FQGTGA. Here the CDR3 DNA reads TGTGCCAGCTCCGGGGGGACCGACCGCTATGGCTACACCTTC. This gives the protein CASSGGTDRYGYTF. The full variable domain, its missing parts supplied by reference TRBV7-3 and TRBJ1-2, is GAGVSQTPSNKVTEKGKYVELRCDPISGHTALYWYRQSLGQGPEFLIYFQGTGAADDSGLPNDRFFAVRPEGSVSTLKIQRTERGDSAVYLCASSGGTDRYGYTFGSGTRLTVV.

The V gene is TRBV7-2, the J gene TRBJ1-2; TRBD1 matches at 9 bases. The germline CDR1 and CDR2 sequences are SGHTA and FQGNSA. The junction had 4 bases not matched to a gene; V was cut back by 6 bases and J by 5 bases. This CDR3 has 13 amino acids. CDR3 nucleotides: TGTGCCAGCAGACCACAGGGGGCTTATGGCTACACCTTC. Translating gives CASRPQGAYGYTF.

The rearrangement uses TRBV19 and TRBJ1-2, with D possibly being TRBD1 (6 bases). The germline V gene has CDR1 LNHDA and CDR2 SQIVND (reference sequence). CDR3 length equals 15 residues. The V gene lost 2 bases and the J gene lost 6 bases, with 16 bases spanning the gap. The CDR3 protein is CASSIRAGDPDGYTF. In DNA, the CDR3 is TGTGCCAGTAGTATAAGGGCAGGGGATCCCGATGGCTACACCTTC.

V and J are TRBV12-3 or TRBV12-4 and TRBJ1-1; no firm D call. Trimming took off 2 bases at V and 3 bases at J, with 4 bases between the two ends. The CDR3 contains 12 residues. The CDR3 region is CASSLWDTEAFF. CDR3 bases: TGTGCCAGCAGTTTATGGGACACTGAAGCTTTCTTT.

The V and J genes are TRBV5-1 and TRBJ1-1; maybe TRBD1 (5 bases). Looked up from germline, CDR1 is SGHRS and CDR2 is YFSETQ. The CDR3 sequence is 17 residues long. The V and J ends lost 0 bases and 0 bases respectively, with 15 bases between them. CDR3 region: CASSLAQGPIMNTEAFF. The CDR3 DNA reads as TGCGCCAGCAGCTTGGCGCAGGGACCAATTATGAACACTGAAGCTTTCTTT.

The V call is TRBV2, the J call TRBJ1-6, with D tentatively TRBD1 (5 bases). Trimming stripped 6 bases from V and 2 bases from J, with 8 bases between. Germline CDR1 and CDR2: SNHLY and FYNNEI. The CDR3 is 14 amino acids. The CDR3: CASRVGAYNSPLHF. CDR3 DNA sequence: TGTGCCAGCAGGGTAGGGGCCTATAATTCACCCCTCCACTTT.

The chain recombines TRBV11-2 with TRBJ2-3, with TRBD2 as a possible D gene (6 bases). Germline CDR1 is SGHAT and CDR2 is FQNNGV. The CDR3 runs to 18 residues. V dropped 2 bases and J dropped 0 bases, with 18 bases sitting between them. The CDR3 region is CASSLRLALALSTDTQYF. DNA of the CDR3: TGTGCCAGCAGCTTACGTCTGGCGCTAGCGCTAAGCACAGATACGCAGTATTTT.

The chain recombines TRBV15 with TRBJ1-1, with D possibly being TRBD1 (5 bases). The CDR3 has 17 amino acids. Trimming took 0 bases from V and 9 from J, leaving 23 bases between them. Germline V gives CDR1 LNHNV, CDR2 YYDKDF (reference sequence). This CDR3 reads CATSRDLSGGRLTKAFF. The CDR3 DNA sequence: TGTGCCACCAGCAGAGATCTCTCGGGGGGGAGACTTACTAAAGCTTTCTTT.

On this clonotype itself: One junction end disagrees with the germline gene, perhaps due to a read error. V is TRBV7-2 and J is TRBJ1-1, with a tentative D call TRBD1 (6 bases). The CDR3 runs to 15 residues. The germline CDR1 and CDR2 sequences are SGHTA and FQGNSA. CDR3 sequence reads: CARSLTWTVLTEAFF. CDR3 bases: TGTGCCAGAAGCTTGACCTGGACAGTACTCACTGAAGCTTTCTTT.

This clonotype was counted a few times. The junction differs from germline at one of its ends, possibly a read error. The rearrangement joins TRBV9 to TRBJ2-3; D is unclear. CDR3 size: 14 residues. Per the germline V gene, CDR1 is SGDLS and CDR2 is YYNGEE. The CDR3 region is CASTLTLRPLEQYF. The DNA of the CDR3 is TGCGCCAGCACCTTGACACTTCGCCCGTTAGAGCAGTATTTT.

In its sample, this clonotype was seen many times. V and J are TRBV2 and TRBJ1-2, with 7 bases identical to TRBD1. The CDR3 contains 14 residues. The junction had 12 bases not matched to a gene; V was cut back by 8 bases and J by 6 bases. From germline, CDR1 is SNHLY and CDR2 FYNNEI. CDR3 in DNA: TGTGCCAGCGAGGGACAGTCTGGGGGGGATGGCTACACCTTC. This sequence encodes CASEGQSGGDGYTF.